Given below is one T cell receptor (beta chain) in context. In this sample, this clonotype turned up many times. Its specific antigen is unknown. Base qualities are missing; no much larger clone stands one base away. This entry belongs to a study (dated by TCRdb to about 2017). With respect to the entire study: Sequence and structural analyses were applied in the study to characterize human CD8+ TCR repertoires that recognize immunodominant viral antigens. Broader findings and caveats from the paper: Reports indicated that CD8+ TCR repertoires specific to different immunodominant viral antigens were highly diverse and distinct from one another.

The CDR3 runs 13 residues from the cysteine to the phenylalanine. Kept here is only the CDR3 DNA, which spans 39 bases and is read in frame from base 1. The junction carries 12 bases between V and J, which are trimmed by 2 bases and 7 bases respectively. Via the germline V gene (reference sequence), CDR1 is SGHNT and CDR2 YYREEE. The listed sequencing device is Illumina HiSeq 2500. TCRdb reran the public reads through fastp at Q25 and MiXCR, keeping productive beta chains. Rows matching on CDR3 protein sequence are summarized as one entry with the most common DNA and genes. The sample includes 400 to 550 distinct CDR3 sequences, with 32% observed a single time. The top ten clones comprise around 95% of the sample.

Sequences were obtained from CD8+ T cells (not recorded whether cultured). Rearrangement joined TRBV5-4 to TRBJ1-1; no D segment can be confidently identified. The clonotype was recovered from a male donor. The CDR3 protein: CASSLYGLVEAFF. The nucleotide sequence is given as TGTGCCAGCAGCTTATACGGACTCGTTGAAGCTTTCTTT.